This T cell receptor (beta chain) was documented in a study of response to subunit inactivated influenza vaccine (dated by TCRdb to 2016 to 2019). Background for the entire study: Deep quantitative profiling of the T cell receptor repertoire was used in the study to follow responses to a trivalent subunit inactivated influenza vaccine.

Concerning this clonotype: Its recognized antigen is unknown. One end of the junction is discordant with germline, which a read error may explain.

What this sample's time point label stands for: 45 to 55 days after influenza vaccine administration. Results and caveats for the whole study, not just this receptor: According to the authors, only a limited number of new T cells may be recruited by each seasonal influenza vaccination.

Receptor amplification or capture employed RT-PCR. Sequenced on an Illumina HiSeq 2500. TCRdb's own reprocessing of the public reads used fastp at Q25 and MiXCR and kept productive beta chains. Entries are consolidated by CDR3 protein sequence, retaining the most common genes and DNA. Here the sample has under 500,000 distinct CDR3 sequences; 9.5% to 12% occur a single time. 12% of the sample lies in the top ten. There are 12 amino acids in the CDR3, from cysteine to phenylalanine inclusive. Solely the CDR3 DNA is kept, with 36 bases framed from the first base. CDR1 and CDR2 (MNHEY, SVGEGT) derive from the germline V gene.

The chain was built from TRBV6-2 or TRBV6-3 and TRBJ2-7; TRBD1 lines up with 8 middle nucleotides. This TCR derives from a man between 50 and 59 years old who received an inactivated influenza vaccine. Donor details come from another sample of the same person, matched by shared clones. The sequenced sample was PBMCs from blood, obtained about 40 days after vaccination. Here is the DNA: TGTGCCAGCAGCATAAGGACAGGGAAGTATGACTTC. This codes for CASSIRTGKYDF.